These 31 T cell receptor beta chains were all obtained from the same sample, sequenced in a study of cytomegalovirus exposure and HLA in healthy donors. The PCR used 60 Vbeta and 13 Jbeta primers. Produced via immunoSEQ multiplex PCR; TCRdb's table is partial and in-frame only. Of approximately 290,000 clones detected, about four fifths appear once; the ten largest clones hold roughly 0.3%. The sample comprised PBMCs. Source of these receptors: a girl aged 2 to 10 in good health and CMV-seronegative.

This chain links TRBV28 with TRBJ2-7, with 7 bases that match TRBD2. The CDR3 consists of 15 residues. V lost 4 bases, J lost 4 bases, and 10 bases stayed unmatched. Germline CDR1 MDHEN, CDR2 SYDVKM. The CDR3, as DNA: TGTGCCAGCAGTTCCACGCGGGGAGGGAAGTACGAGCAGTACTTC. It encodes CASSSTRGGKYEQYF.

The V call is TRBV6-6, the J call TRBJ1-1, with no clear D. The germline V gene encodes CDR1 MNHNY and CDR2 SVGAGI (reference sequence). V shed 2 bases and J shed 3 bases, with 13 bases lying between them. CDR3 length equals 15 residues. CDR3 in DNA: TGTGCCAGCAGTTACGCGGGGAGTGGCGACACTGAAGCTTTCTTT. This sequence encodes CASSYAGSGDTEAFF.

Note on this clone: This specimen includes other DNA sequences encoding the same CDR3. The rearrangement links TRBV27 to TRBJ2-7; 7 positions agree with TRBD1. Trimming cost V 5 bases and J 1 base; bases outside gene matches: 2. CDR3 length: 13 residues. Germline CDR1 MNHEY, CDR2 SMNVEV (reference sequence). This CDR3 is CASSPGGSYEQYF. CDR3 coding DNA: TGTGCCAGCAGTCCAGGGGGTTCCTACGAGCAGTACTTC.

This chain uses TRBV6-4 with TRBJ2-1; D possibly corresponds to TRBD1 (6 bases). Germline CDR1 reads MRHNA; CDR2 reads SNTAGT. The CDR3 is made up of 22 amino acids. Trimming shortened V by 4 bases and J by 0 bases, and 31 bases separated the two germline ends. The CDR3 bases are TGTGCCAGCAGTGCCTCTCCAAATCGGCTATTTCCTTGGGGGCCCTCCTACAATGAGCAGTTCTTC. It is translated as CASSASPNRLFPWGPSYNEQFF.

V and J are TRBV28 and TRBJ2-2; 10 bases align to TRBD1. The J segment lost 6 bases and the V segment lost 5 bases, leaving 12 bases of the junction unmatched. The CDR3 is made up of 17 amino acids. CDR1 and CDR2 from the germline V gene are MDHEN and SYDVKM. CDR3 residues: CASSANRDRGISGELFF. CDR3 sequence (DNA): TGTGCCAGCAGTGCGAATAGGGACAGGGGCATTTCCGGGGAGCTGTTTTTT.

This rearrangement joins TRBV15 to TRBJ2-1; D perhaps matches TRBD1 (6 bases). This CDR3 contains 15 residues. CDR1 and CDR2 (germline): LNHNV, YYDKDF (reference sequence). Trimming stripped 1 base from V and 4 bases from J, with 11 bases between. In DNA form, the CDR3 reads TGTGCCACCAGCAGAGGCAGAGGGGGATACAATGAGCAGTTCTTC. As protein: CATSRGRGGYNEQFF.

The count of this clone is one. This rearrangement joins TRBV6-1 to TRBJ1-1; weak D call: TRBD1 (6 bases). This CDR3 has 14 amino acids. The V end was cut by 6 bases, the J end by 4 bases, with 15 bases between. The germline gives CDR1 MNHNS, CDR2 SASEGT. As DNA, the CDR3 is TGTGCCAGCAGAGGACAGAGCCGGGGCACTGAAGCTTTCTTT. This encodes CASRGQSRGTEAFF.

The V gene is TRBV7-9, the J gene TRBJ2-3; D gene unclear. Germline loops: CDR1 SEHNR, CDR2 FQNEAQ (reference sequence). This CDR3 comprises 15 residues. V was pared by 4 bases and J by 0 bases, with 11 bases between. CDR3 loop: CASSSEVASTDTQYF. CDR3 bases: TGTGCCAGCAGCTCCGAGGTGGCTAGCACAGATACGCAGTATTTT.

J is TRBJ2-1 and V is TRBV27, with 10 bases fitting TRBD2. Germline values: CDR1 MNHEY, CDR2 SMNVEV (reference sequence). The CDR3 sequence is 16 residues long. J lost 2 bases, V lost 2 bases, and 3 bases had no gene match. CDR3 amino acids: CASSLGLAATYNEQFF. CDR3 nucleotides: TGTGCCAGCAGTTTAGGACTAGCGGCCACCTACAATGAGCAGTTCTTC.

The V and J genes are TRBV5-6 and TRBJ2-3; 9 positions match TRBD2. Losses at the gene ends were 5 bases for V and 4 bases for J; bases not matched to a gene: 5. From germline, CDR1 is SGHDT and CDR2 YYEEEE. This CDR3 has 14 amino acids. In DNA, the CDR3 is TGTGCCAGCAGGGGGGCGGGGGGGCCAGATACGCAGTATTTT. Protein: CASRGAGGPDTQYF.

V is TRBV6-1 and J is TRBJ1-4; D is uncertain. The length of the CDR3 is 13 residues. Trimming removed 1 base from V and 13 bases from J, with 13 bases in between. Germline values: CDR1 MNHNS, CDR2 SASEGT. The CDR3 is CASSEVRYWALFF. CDR3 coding DNA: TGTGCCAGCAGTGAAGTGCGCTATTGGGCACTGTTTTTT.

The chain is built from TRBV10-3 and TRBJ2-7; possible D gene TRBD1, 7 bases. The CDR3 consists of 14 residues. Germline assignment: CDR1 ENHRY and CDR2 SYGVKD. V lost 7 bases and J lost 2, with 15 bases in between. The CDR3 bases are TGTGCCATCAAGCCGGCGGGGACAGCCTACGAGCAGTACTTC. This codes for CAIKPAGTAYEQYF.

The V and J genes are TRBV10-3 and TRBJ2-7; 7 bases agree with TRBD1. CDR1 ENHRY and CDR2 SYGVKD come from the germline V gene. Trimming cost V 10 bases and J 2 bases; bases outside gene matches: 11. The CDR3 consists of 14 residues. The CDR3 spells CATYTGDYPYEQYF. The CDR3 region has the DNA TGTGCCACCTATACAGGGGATTACCCCTACGAGCAGTACTTC.

The chain is built from TRBV12-5 and TRBJ2-2, with TRBD1 as a possible D gene (7 bases). CDR1 LGHNT and CDR2 FRNRAP come from the germline V gene. This CDR3 region has 24 residues. V was pared by 3 bases and J by 0 bases, with 35 bases between. The CDR3 is CASGFAPLPRMGQSRLANTGELFF. As DNA, the CDR3 is TGTGCTAGTGGTTTTGCCCCCCTACCCCGTATGGGACAGTCCCGACTAGCGAACACCGGGGAGCTGTTTTTT.

This clone has just a few counts. The chain joins TRBV2 to TRBJ2-7, with a tentative D call TRBD2 (6 bases). Trimming shortened V by 10 bases and J by 12 bases, and 19 bases separated the two germline ends. Germline-derived CDR1 and CDR2 are SNHLY and FYNNEI. The CDR3 is 11 residues long. The CDR3 region is CATHSRDCVYF. The CDR3 DNA reads TGTGCCACCCATAGCCGGGACTGTGTGTACTTC. Filled out from reference TRBV2 and TRBJ2-7, the complete variable domain reads EPEVTQTPSHQVTQMGQEVILRCVPISNHLYFYWYRQILGQKVEFLVSFYNNEISEKSEIFDDQFSVERPDGSNFTLKIRSTKLEDSAMYFCATHSRDCVYFGPGTRLTVT.

This clone came up once. The rearrangement links TRBV7-3 to TRBJ1-1; D gene uncertain. V was cut by 5 bases and J by 11 bases, with 9 bases left in between. CDR1 and CDR2 (germline): SGHTA, FQGTGA. This CDR3 has 10 residues. CDR3 residues: CASSQSGAFF. For the CDR3, the DNA is TGTGCCAGCAGCCAATCGGGGGCTTTCTTT.

The DNA of the CDR3 is TGCGCCAGCAGTCAGGTCGAAGGGACAGGGAACCCTGGGGTTTATAGCAATCAGCCCCAGCATTTT. It specifies CASSQVEGTGNPGVYSNQPQHF. The chain couples TRBV23-1 to TRBJ1-5, with 9 bases aligning to TRBD1. TRBV23-1 is recorded as an ORF, its role being uncertain. This CDR3 is 22 amino acids long. V dropped 3 bases and J dropped 0; count of bases not matched to a gene: 21.

The chain links TRBV10-3 to TRBJ2-1; TRBD2 agrees at 9 bases. Germline V CDR1 and CDR2: ENHRY, SYGVKD. The CDR3 extends over 17 amino acids. J was trimmed by 1 base and V by 2 bases; bases with no gene match: 6. CDR3 region: CAISEEGRGGSYNEQFF. The CDR3 DNA is TGTGCCATCAGTGAGGAGGGGCGGGGGGGATCCTACAATGAGCAGTTCTTC.

The chain has TRBV30 and TRBJ2-2, with 7 bases that match TRBD2. Germline V gene sequence: CDR1 GTSNPN, CDR2 SVGIG (reference sequence). V dropped 0 bases and J dropped 5; count of bases not matched to a gene: 3. The CDR3 has 14 amino acids. For the CDR3, the DNA is TGTGCCTGGAGTGTGGTAGCGGGTACCGGGGAGCTGTTTTTT. It yields the protein CAWSVVAGTGELFF.

The gene calls are TRBV18 and TRBJ1-2; D not certain. Trimming removed 6 bases from V and 4 bases from J, with 18 bases in between. The CDR3 contains 15 residues. The V gene's germline CDR1 is KGHSH and CDR2 LQKENI. Written as DNA, the CDR3 is TGTGCCAGCTCGTTGATCCCAACCGGCGGCTATGGCTACACCTTC. This encodes CASSLIPTGGYGYTF.

The chain joins TRBV4-1 to TRBJ2-6; D perhaps matches TRBD1 (5 bases). The CDR3 covers 17 residues. Germline V gene sequence: CDR1 MGHRA, CDR2 YSYEKL. The germline V and J ends were trimmed by 1 base and 4 bases, with 14 bases remaining between them. The CDR3 reads CASSQGPGPGGANVLTF. The CDR3 DNA follows: TGCGCCAGCAGCCAAGGTCCAGGGCCAGGGGGGGCCAACGTCCTGACTTTC.

The chain couples TRBV10-3 to TRBJ2-5; 7 bases agree with TRBD1. With 5 bases clipped from V and 3 bases from J, the junction kept 3 bases outside the gene matches. The CDR3 consists of 13 residues. Per germline, CDR1 ENHRY and CDR2 SYGVKD. CDR3 sequence (DNA): TGTGCCATCAGTAAGACAGGGAAAGAGACCCAGTACTTC. Protein sequence: CAISKTGKETQYF.

This clone was observed a few times. This chain joins TRBV6-1 and TRBJ2-3; 8 bases are shared with TRBD1. The CDR3 runs to 15 residues. V shed 8 bases, J shed 0 bases, and the junction held 7 bases outside the gene matches. Looked up from germline, CDR1 is MNHNS and CDR2 is SASEGT. CDR3 bases: TGTGCCAGCGGGACAGGTCGTGGGAGCACAGATACGCAGTATTTT. The encoded protein is CASGTGRGSTDTQYF.

V usage is TRBV6-5 and J usage is TRBJ1-2; D is possibly TRBD1 (6 bases). V was trimmed by 6 bases and J by 8 bases, leaving 19 bases between them. CDR3 length: 14 residues. Germline V lookup: CDR1 MNHEY, CDR2 SVGAGI. The CDR3 bases are TGTGCCAGCAGGGAGTGGGCGACAGGAGACGGCTACACCTTC. Translating it yields CASREWATGDGYTF.

The sample holds one count of this clone. The gene calls are TRBV5-4 and TRBJ2-1; 9 bases align to TRBD1. The CDR3 totals 18 residues. The ends lost 2 bases at V and 7 bases at J; junction bases unmatched: 16. CDR1 is SGHNT and CDR2 is YYREEE in the germline V gene (reference sequence). The CDR3 loop is CASSFALTGTGFGNEQFF. CDR3 in DNA: TGTGCCAGCAGCTTCGCCCTAACCGGGACAGGGTTTGGTAATGAGCAGTTCTTC.

This sequence joins TRBV2 and TRBJ2-3, with 10 positions matching TRBD2. V lost 2 bases, J lost 0 bases, and 5 bases stayed unmatched. The CDR3 loop spans 17 amino acids. Germline CDR1 reads SNHLY; CDR2 reads FYNNEI. The CDR3 coding sequence is TGTGCCAGCAGTGAACTAGCGGGAGTAGGAAGCACAGATACGCAGTATTTT. This codes for CASSELAGVGSTDTQYF.

The chain couples TRBV7-2 to TRBJ1-1, with unresolved D. The CDR3 spans 15 residues. Trimming pared 2 bases from V and 2 bases from J, leaving 12 bases between. The germline CDR1 and CDR2 sequences are SGHTA and FQGNSA. CDR3 sequence reads: CASSLMVQANTEAFF. The CDR3 DNA sequence: TGTGCCAGCAGCTTAATGGTCCAGGCCAACACTGAAGCTTTCTTT.

The V and J genes are TRBV11-2 and TRBJ1-6, with D possibly being TRBD1 (6 bases). Germline CDR1 reads SGHAT; CDR2 reads FQNNGV. The germline V and J ends were trimmed by 1 base and 10 bases, with 14 bases remaining between them. The CDR3 covers 15 residues. The CDR3 region has the DNA TGTGCCAGCAGCTTAGTCCCGGGGGGCTCATCACCCCTCCACTTT. Amino acids: CASSLVPGGSSPLHF.

The rearrangement links TRBV5-4 to TRBJ1-3; D is unresolved. V was shortened by 2 bases and J by 0 bases, with 3 bases between the two germline ends. Germline CDR1 SGHNT, CDR2 YYREEE (reference sequence). The CDR3 loop spans 13 amino acids. The CDR3 DNA reads as TGTGCCAGCAGCTTTAACTCTGGAAACACCATATATTTT. Encoded protein: CASSFNSGNTIYF.

The sample holds a few counts of this clone. The chain has TRBV6-5 and TRBJ2-2, with D perhaps TRBD2 (5 bases). The germline V and J ends were trimmed by 0 bases and 7 bases, with 12 bases remaining between them. The CDR3 has 15 residues. Germline V gene data show CDR1 as MNHEY and CDR2 as SVGAGI. Written as DNA, the CDR3 is TGTGCCAGCAGTTACTCGATCGGGAAGGTCGGGGAGCTGTTTTTT. Amino acid sequence: CASSYSIGKVGELFF.

This rearrangement joins TRBV27 to TRBJ1-6, with D perhaps TRBD1 (5 bases). Germline assignment: CDR1 MNHEY and CDR2 SMNVEV (reference sequence). The V end lost 6 bases, the J end lost 9 bases, and 12 bases lay between the germline ends. This CDR3 has 13 residues. In DNA, the CDR3 is TGTGCCAGCAGACGGGACTTAGGTTCACCCCTCCACTTT. Its protein product is CASRRDLGSPLHF.